These T cell receptor beta chains were read from a single sample in a study of shared clonotypes between healthy human individuals. The assay was immunoSEQ multiplex PCR, and TCRdb's table has in-frame clones only and misses some. Among more than 2 million clones, approximately 94% were seen once, and the ten largest hold around 1.1%. The sample comprised naive CD8+ T cells sorted from blood. These receptors came from a man between 18 and 29 years old in good health. Each CDR3 is given with its conserved first and last residue.

v_call,j_call,cdr3_aa
TRBV4-1,TRBJ2-5,CASSQPGTGQETQYF
TRBV12-5,TRBJ2-1,CASGYRDWSYNEQFF
TRBV4-1,TRBJ2-7,CASSEQGGWFEQYF
TRBV27,TRBJ2-2,CASGSGGNTGELFF
TRBV2,TRBJ1-1,CASSPTDLGSVTEAFF
TRBV15,TRBJ1-1,CATSRPGGNTEAFF
TRBV19,TRBJ1-2,CASSFGTGGYGYTF
TRBV7-9,TRBJ2-2,CASSSAGGSNTGELFF
TRBV2,TRBJ2-7,CASSTGTGVYEQYF
TRBV2,TRBJ1-2,CASSPADGYTF
TRBV5-1,TRBJ1-1,CASSPMTGEFTEAFF
TRBV30,TRBJ2-7,CAWSRPGQSYEQYF
TRBV19,TRBJ2-5,CASSIDLAGDLETQYF
TRBV30,TRBJ2-3,CAWNGIARGLRTDTQYF
TRBV7-9,TRBJ2-5,CASSSPDKGHPETQYF
TRBV27,TRBJ2-2,CASSLPRLAGGPGELFF
TRBV9,TRBJ1-4,CASSPMGGGELFF
TRBV9,TRBJ2-3,CASSIAGFTDTQYF
TRBV27,TRBJ1-1,CASSWVGTNTEAFF
TRBV5-1,TRBJ2-1,CASSLGLAIEQFF
TRBV6-4,TRBJ2-7,CASSDLGHQDTYEQYF
TRBV27,TRBJ1-1,CASSLGQMNTEAFF
TRBV6-6,TRBJ1-2,CASSWGGRIDNHGYTF
TRBV4-1,TRBJ1-2,CASSLRDSSTYGYTF
TRBV2,TRBJ2-2,CASNRGDGTGELFF
TRBV7-6,TRBJ2-1,CASSLFPLAGGYNEQFF
TRBV2,TRBJ2-7,CASSEDRGYEQYF
TRBV29-1,TRBJ1-3,CSASFFGNTIYF
TRBV10-1,TRBJ2-7,CASSDVRDTTYEQYF
TRBV9,TRBJ2-1,CASSVKVVTSSPYNEQFF
TRBV9,TRBJ2-3,CASSVGSLADTQYF
TRBV28,TRBJ2-7,CASIPQGEDYEQYF
TRBV19,TRBJ2-1,CASSIEGDPSYNEQFF